This T cell receptor beta chain was retrieved from a study of blood T cell repertoires in COVID-19. At the level of the study: Sample material is recorded as cDNA or gDNA derived from T cells, B-cell-depleted T cells, or PBMCs.

Trimming stripped 4 bases from V and 9 bases from J, with 20 bases between. CDR1 and CDR2 (germline): SGHNT, YYREEE (reference sequence). The CDR3 runs to 15 residues. Authors' data handling: Amplified reference gene primers provided the basis for estimating nucleated cell counts. The method was immunoSEQ multiplex PCR; TCRdb's version includes in-frame clones alone and lacks a portion of them. V, J and clone size reflect that table, while D and trimming were determined from the DNA. The sample yields about 68,000 clones, approximately 86% seen once. The sample consisted of peripheral blood. The chain links TRBV5-4 to TRBJ2-1; weak D call: TRBD2 (5 bases). This receptor was taken from a woman between 55 and 75 years old with acute or convalescent COVID-19. As DNA, the CDR3 is TGTGCCAGCAGCCCGATCGACCCTCCTGCGGGTGAGCAGTTCTTC. Its protein is CASSPIDPPAGEQFF.